Presented here are 15 T cell receptor beta chains from one specimen sequenced in a study of blood T cell repertoires in COVID-19. TCRdb keeps only in-frame clones here, not all; method: immunoSEQ multiplex PCR. The sample yields about 110,000 clones, about three quarters seen once. Sequenced input: peripheral blood. Receptor source: an elderly woman with active or convalescent COVID-19.

Ten or more counts support this clone. The rearrangement joins TRBV7-6 to TRBJ2-5; TRBD1 matches 9 bases. The CDR3 runs to 15 residues. Germline trimming cut 5 bases from V and 5 bases from J; bases unmatched to any gene: 9. Germline lookup yields CDR1 SGHVS and CDR2 FNYEAQ. CDR3 protein: CASSNLQGAWETQYF. The CDR3, as DNA: TGTGCCAGCAGCAATCTACAGGGGGCTTGGGAGACCCAGTACTTC.

The count of this clone is one. The chain recombines TRBV5-4 with TRBJ1-2; TRBD1 is a possible D gene (6 bases). Germline V lookup: CDR1 SGHNT, CDR2 YYREEE (reference sequence). Trimming removed 0 bases from V and 8 bases from J, with 14 bases in between. The CDR3 has 14 amino acids. DNA for the CDR3: TGTGCCAGCAGCTTGGACAGGGCCTTGCGGGGCTACACCTTC. Protein sequence: CASSLDRALRGYTF.

The chain uses TRBV5-1 and TRBJ2-2, with 12 positions matching TRBD2. CDR3 length equals 18 residues. The V gene's germline CDR1 is SGHRS and CDR2 YFSETQ. The ends lost 0 bases at V and 6 bases at J; junction bases unmatched: 9. CDR3 protein: CASSLDASGRAGPGELFF. The CDR3 DNA sequence: TGCGCCAGCAGCTTGGATGCTAGCGGGAGGGCCGGTCCCGGGGAGCTGTTTTTT.

In this sample, this clone turned up a few times. This sequence joins TRBV2 and TRBJ1-3; 8 bases match TRBD1. Germline CDR1 is SNHLY and CDR2 is FYNNEI. The CDR3 consists of 16 residues. Losses at the gene ends were 0 bases for V and 0 bases for J; bases not matched to a gene: 1. CDR3 residues: CASSEAQGASGNTIYF. CDR3 nucleotide sequence: TGTGCCAGCAGTGAAGCGCAGGGGGCCTCTGGAAACACCATATATTTT.

The chain is built from TRBV5-1 and TRBJ1-1; D not certain. V was clipped by 2 bases and J by 0 bases, with 14 bases between them. There are 16 residues in the CDR3. Germline CDR1 and CDR2: SGHRS and YFSETQ. CDR3 bases: TGCGCCAGCAGCTTTTTTCCGTCTCTTTTGAACACTGAAGCTTTCTTT. Translated, it gives CASSFFPSLLNTEAFF.

The rearrangement links TRBV27 to TRBJ2-7; TRBD1 matches 8 bases. CDR1 is MNHEY and CDR2 is SMNVEV in the germline V gene (reference sequence). V was pared by 4 bases and J by 2 bases, with 4 bases of the junction left unmatched. There are 14 residues in the CDR3. The CDR3 sequence: CASSYVQGAYEQYF. The CDR3 DNA follows: TGTGCCAGCAGTTATGTACAGGGGGCCTACGAGCAGTACTTC.

The CDR3 here is CASSPDGNGEQFF. The CDR3 region has the DNA TGTGCCAGCAGCCCCGACGGGAATGGTGAGCAGTTCTTC. The chain combines TRBV7-3 with TRBJ2-1; D is perhaps TRBD2 (5 bases). The length of the CDR3 is 13 residues. Trimming pared 5 bases from V and 9 bases from J, leaving 14 bases between. Germline V lookup: CDR1 SGHTA, CDR2 FQGTGA.

The rearrangement uses TRBV4-3 and TRBJ2-5; 11 positions match TRBD2. Germline loops: CDR1 LGHNA, CDR2 YSLEER. The CDR3 length is 15 residues. J lost 5 bases, V lost 2 bases, and 4 bases had no gene match. CDR3 region: CASSQTSGRGETQYF. Here the CDR3 DNA reads TGCGCCAGCAGCCAAACTAGCGGGAGAGGGGAGACCCAGTACTTC.

The CDR3 protein is CAWGRQAGTEAFF. CDR3 DNA sequence: TGTGCCTGGGGTAGACAGGCGGGCACTGAAGCTTTCTTT. The genes are TRBV30 and TRBJ1-1, with D possibly being TRBD1 (6 bases). CDR3 length: 13 residues. The V and J ends lost 5 bases and 4 bases respectively, with 14 bases between them. The germline V gene has CDR1 GTSNPN and CDR2 SVGIG (reference sequence).

The rearrangement links TRBV11-2 to TRBJ1-2; D perhaps matches TRBD1 (5 bases). This CDR3 has 15 residues. Germline V gives CDR1 SGHAT, CDR2 FQNNGV. The V gene lost 8 bases and the J gene lost 5 bases, with 21 bases spanning the gap. Here the CDR3 DNA reads TGTGCCAGCGTCCAAGTTCGGGGGACCGATTATGGCTACACCTTC. This gives the protein CASVQVRGTDYGYTF.

V usage is TRBV2 and J usage is TRBJ1-2; 9 bases match TRBD1. CDR3 length: 13 residues. Trimming took 8 bases from V and 7 from J; bases not matched to a gene: 8. CDR1 and CDR2 from the germline V gene are SNHLY and FYNNEI. Here the CDR3 reads CASSQQGAGGYTF. The CDR3 nucleotides read TGTGCCAGCTCGCAACAGGGGGCGGGTGGCTACACCTTC.

This clone was counted a few times. This sequence joins TRBV10-3 and TRBJ1-4; 10 positions agree with TRBD1. Trimming at V came to 3 bases and at J to 14 bases, leaving 9 bases not matched to a gene. CDR3 length: 14 amino acids. The V gene's germline CDR1 is ENHRY and CDR2 SYGVKD. CDR3 nucleotides: TGTGCCATCAGTGACCCCGACAGGGGGCGCTTTCTGTTTTTT. Protein product: CAISDPDRGRFLFF.

The chain carries TRBV29-1 and TRBJ1-5; 8 bases agree with TRBD1. The V and J ends lost 5 bases and 4 bases, in that order; junction bases with no gene match: 1. The CDR3 totals 12 residues. CDR1 SQVTM and CDR2 ANQGSEA come from the germline V gene. The CDR3 nucleotides are TGCAGCGTTAGGACAGGGAATCAGCCCCAGCATTTT. This gives the protein CSVRTGNQPQHF.

V usage is TRBV28 and J usage is TRBJ1-2, with 8 bases matching TRBD1. J was trimmed by 4 bases and V by 2 bases; bases with no gene match: 12. CDR1 and CDR2 (germline): MDHEN, SYDVKM. The CDR3 contains 17 residues. CDR3 loop: CASSLGAGGALSYGYTF. CDR3 nucleotide sequence: TGTGCCAGCAGTTTAGGAGCAGGGGGCGCACTTAGCTATGGCTACACCTTC.

This chain uses TRBV19 with TRBJ2-2; D gene ambiguous. V was pared by 3 bases and J by 6 bases, with 8 bases between. The V gene's germline CDR1 is LNHDA and CDR2 SQIVND (reference sequence). There are 13 residues in the CDR3. The CDR3 nucleotides read TGTGCCAGTAGTATGACTGTCTCCGGGGAGCTGTTTTTT. As protein: CASSMTVSGELFF.